This TCR beta chain was obtained from a study of CD8 T cells in ankylosing spondylitis. This clonotype was counted many times. Its antigen is as yet unknown. Study results and caveats: Reportedly, significant enrichment of disease-linked clones occurred in matched ankylosing spondylitis synovial fluid. Characteristic of ankylosing spondylitis blood, it appeared, was a TCR beta motif comprising roughly 8 highly homologous variants.

TCRdb recomputed calls from the 5' RACE reads with MiXCR, one row per CDR3 protein. Among under 250,000 distinct CDR3 sequences listed, roughly 25% were seen once. The TCR comes from a male donor with ankylosing spondylitis or in good health (not recorded which). Material for sequencing was blood, either unsorted or a sorted T cell fraction (not recorded which).

The chain's CDR3 is CASRQLHLGGDTEAFF. The CDR3 bases are TGTGCCAGCAGACAACTACATCTGGGGGGGGACACTGAAGCTTTCTTT. The chain recombines TRBV6-1 with TRBJ1-1, with a possible D match to TRBD1 (5 bases). CDR1 and CDR2 from the germline V gene are MNHNS and SASEGT. V was trimmed by 6 bases and J by 3 bases, leaving 20 bases between them. CDR3 size: 16 residues.